Here is one TCR beta chain with its context. Its antigen is not identified. PCR involved 60 Vbeta and 13 Jbeta primers. This table comes from immunoSEQ multiplex PCR, and its TCRdb copy is limited to in-frame clones, with some not included. In the table there are 90,000 to 120,000 clones, approximately 79% of which are singletons. This CDR3 has 13 amino acids. Germline loops: CDR1 MNHEY, CDR2 SMNVEV (reference sequence). The V and J ends lost 2 bases and 9 bases respectively, with 13 bases between them. This sample is part of a study of cytomegalovirus exposure and HLA in healthy donors. Broader study findings: TCR beta sequences reportedly predicted most subjects' HLA-A and HLA-B alleles accurately. Later analysis placed DRB1 highest and HLA-C lowest in TCR association rates, which differed by HLA locus.

The sequence was collected from a woman aged 40 to 50 in good health and CMV-seropositive. The sequencing input was PBMCs. The chain recombines TRBV27 with TRBJ2-5, with TRBD1 as a possible D gene (5 bases). The CDR3 region is CASSLKGPGPQYF. CDR3 sequence (DNA): TGTGCCAGCAGTTTAAAGGGGCCTGGTCCCCAGTACTTC.